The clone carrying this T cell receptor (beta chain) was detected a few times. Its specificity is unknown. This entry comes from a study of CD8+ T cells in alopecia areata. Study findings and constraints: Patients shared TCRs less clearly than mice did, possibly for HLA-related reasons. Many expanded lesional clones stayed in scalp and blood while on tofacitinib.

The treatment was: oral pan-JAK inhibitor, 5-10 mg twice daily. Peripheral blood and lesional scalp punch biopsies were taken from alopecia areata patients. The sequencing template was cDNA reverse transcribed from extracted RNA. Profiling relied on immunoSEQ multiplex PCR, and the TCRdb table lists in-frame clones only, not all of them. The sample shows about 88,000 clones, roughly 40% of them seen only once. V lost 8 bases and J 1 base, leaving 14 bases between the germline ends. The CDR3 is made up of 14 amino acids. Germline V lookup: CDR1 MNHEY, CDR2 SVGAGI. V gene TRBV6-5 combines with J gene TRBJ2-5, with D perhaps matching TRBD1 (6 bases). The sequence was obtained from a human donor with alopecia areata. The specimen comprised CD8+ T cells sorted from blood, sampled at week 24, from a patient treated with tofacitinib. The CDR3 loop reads CASCPTGFQETQYF. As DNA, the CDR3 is TGTGCCAGCTGCCCAACAGGGTTCCAAGAGACCCAGTACTTC.